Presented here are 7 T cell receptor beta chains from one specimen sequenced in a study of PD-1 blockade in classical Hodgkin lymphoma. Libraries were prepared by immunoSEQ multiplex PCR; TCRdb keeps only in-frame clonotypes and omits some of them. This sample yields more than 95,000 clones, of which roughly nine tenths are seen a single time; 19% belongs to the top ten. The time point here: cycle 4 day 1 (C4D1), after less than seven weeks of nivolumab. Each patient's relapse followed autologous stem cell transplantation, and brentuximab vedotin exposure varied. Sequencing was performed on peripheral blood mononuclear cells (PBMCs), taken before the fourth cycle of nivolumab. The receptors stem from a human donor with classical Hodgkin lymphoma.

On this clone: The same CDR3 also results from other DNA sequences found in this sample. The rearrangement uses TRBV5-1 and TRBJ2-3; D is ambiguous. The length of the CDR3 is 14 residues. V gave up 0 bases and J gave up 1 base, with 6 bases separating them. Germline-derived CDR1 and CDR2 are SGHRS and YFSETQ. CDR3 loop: CASSLEGGTDTQYF. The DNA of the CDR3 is TGCGCCAGCAGCTTGGAAGGAGGCACAGATACGCAGTATTTT.

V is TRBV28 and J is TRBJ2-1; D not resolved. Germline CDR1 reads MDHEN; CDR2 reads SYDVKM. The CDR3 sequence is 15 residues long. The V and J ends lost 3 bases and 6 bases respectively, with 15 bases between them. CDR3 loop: CASSFPPSLLNEQFF. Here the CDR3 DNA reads TGTGCCAGCAGTTTCCCACCCAGTCTGCTCAATGAGCAGTTCTTC.

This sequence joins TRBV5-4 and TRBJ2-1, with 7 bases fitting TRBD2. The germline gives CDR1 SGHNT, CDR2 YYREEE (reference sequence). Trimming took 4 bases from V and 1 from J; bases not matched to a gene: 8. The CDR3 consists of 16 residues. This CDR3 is CASSGGGGGSYNEQFF. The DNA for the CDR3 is TGTGCCAGCAGCGGGGGGGGAGGCGGGTCCTACAATGAGCAGTTCTTC.

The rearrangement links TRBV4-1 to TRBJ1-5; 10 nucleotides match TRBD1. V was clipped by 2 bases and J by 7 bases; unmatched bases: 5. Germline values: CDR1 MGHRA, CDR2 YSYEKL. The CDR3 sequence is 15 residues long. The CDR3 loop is CASSQTGQGVQPQHF. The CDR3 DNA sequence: TGCGCCAGCAGCCAAACTGGACAGGGGGTACAGCCCCAGCATTTT.

In DNA, the CDR3 is TGTGCCAGTAGGCCGGGACAGGGGAGGCAGCCCCAGCATTTT. Its translation: CASRPGQGRQPQHF. The chain is built from TRBV19 and TRBJ1-5; 10 bases align to TRBD1. Losses at the gene ends were 6 bases for V and 7 bases for J; bases not matched to a gene: 6. Germline assignment: CDR1 LNHDA and CDR2 SQIVND (reference sequence). The CDR3 is 14 amino acids. Full variable domain (remainder filled in from reference TRBV19 and TRBJ1-5): DGGITQSPKYLFRKEGQNVTLSCEQNLNHDAMYWYRQDPGQGLRLIYYSQIVNDFQKGDIAEGYSVSREKKESFPLTVTSAQKNPTAFYLCASRPGQGRQPQHFGDGTRLSIL.

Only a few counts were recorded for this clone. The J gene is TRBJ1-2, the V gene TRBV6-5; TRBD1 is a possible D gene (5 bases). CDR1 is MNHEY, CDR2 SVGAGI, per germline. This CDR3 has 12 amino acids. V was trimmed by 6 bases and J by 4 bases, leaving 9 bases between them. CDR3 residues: CASRRDVYGYTF. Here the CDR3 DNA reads TGTGCCAGCAGGCGGGACGTCTATGGCTACACCTTC.

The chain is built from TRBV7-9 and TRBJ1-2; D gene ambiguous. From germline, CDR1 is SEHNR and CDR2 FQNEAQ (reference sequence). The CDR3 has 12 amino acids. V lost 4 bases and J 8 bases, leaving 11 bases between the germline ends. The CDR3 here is CASSSAGGGYTF. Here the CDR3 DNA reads TGTGCCAGCAGCTCCGCGGGAGGGGGCTACACCTTC.